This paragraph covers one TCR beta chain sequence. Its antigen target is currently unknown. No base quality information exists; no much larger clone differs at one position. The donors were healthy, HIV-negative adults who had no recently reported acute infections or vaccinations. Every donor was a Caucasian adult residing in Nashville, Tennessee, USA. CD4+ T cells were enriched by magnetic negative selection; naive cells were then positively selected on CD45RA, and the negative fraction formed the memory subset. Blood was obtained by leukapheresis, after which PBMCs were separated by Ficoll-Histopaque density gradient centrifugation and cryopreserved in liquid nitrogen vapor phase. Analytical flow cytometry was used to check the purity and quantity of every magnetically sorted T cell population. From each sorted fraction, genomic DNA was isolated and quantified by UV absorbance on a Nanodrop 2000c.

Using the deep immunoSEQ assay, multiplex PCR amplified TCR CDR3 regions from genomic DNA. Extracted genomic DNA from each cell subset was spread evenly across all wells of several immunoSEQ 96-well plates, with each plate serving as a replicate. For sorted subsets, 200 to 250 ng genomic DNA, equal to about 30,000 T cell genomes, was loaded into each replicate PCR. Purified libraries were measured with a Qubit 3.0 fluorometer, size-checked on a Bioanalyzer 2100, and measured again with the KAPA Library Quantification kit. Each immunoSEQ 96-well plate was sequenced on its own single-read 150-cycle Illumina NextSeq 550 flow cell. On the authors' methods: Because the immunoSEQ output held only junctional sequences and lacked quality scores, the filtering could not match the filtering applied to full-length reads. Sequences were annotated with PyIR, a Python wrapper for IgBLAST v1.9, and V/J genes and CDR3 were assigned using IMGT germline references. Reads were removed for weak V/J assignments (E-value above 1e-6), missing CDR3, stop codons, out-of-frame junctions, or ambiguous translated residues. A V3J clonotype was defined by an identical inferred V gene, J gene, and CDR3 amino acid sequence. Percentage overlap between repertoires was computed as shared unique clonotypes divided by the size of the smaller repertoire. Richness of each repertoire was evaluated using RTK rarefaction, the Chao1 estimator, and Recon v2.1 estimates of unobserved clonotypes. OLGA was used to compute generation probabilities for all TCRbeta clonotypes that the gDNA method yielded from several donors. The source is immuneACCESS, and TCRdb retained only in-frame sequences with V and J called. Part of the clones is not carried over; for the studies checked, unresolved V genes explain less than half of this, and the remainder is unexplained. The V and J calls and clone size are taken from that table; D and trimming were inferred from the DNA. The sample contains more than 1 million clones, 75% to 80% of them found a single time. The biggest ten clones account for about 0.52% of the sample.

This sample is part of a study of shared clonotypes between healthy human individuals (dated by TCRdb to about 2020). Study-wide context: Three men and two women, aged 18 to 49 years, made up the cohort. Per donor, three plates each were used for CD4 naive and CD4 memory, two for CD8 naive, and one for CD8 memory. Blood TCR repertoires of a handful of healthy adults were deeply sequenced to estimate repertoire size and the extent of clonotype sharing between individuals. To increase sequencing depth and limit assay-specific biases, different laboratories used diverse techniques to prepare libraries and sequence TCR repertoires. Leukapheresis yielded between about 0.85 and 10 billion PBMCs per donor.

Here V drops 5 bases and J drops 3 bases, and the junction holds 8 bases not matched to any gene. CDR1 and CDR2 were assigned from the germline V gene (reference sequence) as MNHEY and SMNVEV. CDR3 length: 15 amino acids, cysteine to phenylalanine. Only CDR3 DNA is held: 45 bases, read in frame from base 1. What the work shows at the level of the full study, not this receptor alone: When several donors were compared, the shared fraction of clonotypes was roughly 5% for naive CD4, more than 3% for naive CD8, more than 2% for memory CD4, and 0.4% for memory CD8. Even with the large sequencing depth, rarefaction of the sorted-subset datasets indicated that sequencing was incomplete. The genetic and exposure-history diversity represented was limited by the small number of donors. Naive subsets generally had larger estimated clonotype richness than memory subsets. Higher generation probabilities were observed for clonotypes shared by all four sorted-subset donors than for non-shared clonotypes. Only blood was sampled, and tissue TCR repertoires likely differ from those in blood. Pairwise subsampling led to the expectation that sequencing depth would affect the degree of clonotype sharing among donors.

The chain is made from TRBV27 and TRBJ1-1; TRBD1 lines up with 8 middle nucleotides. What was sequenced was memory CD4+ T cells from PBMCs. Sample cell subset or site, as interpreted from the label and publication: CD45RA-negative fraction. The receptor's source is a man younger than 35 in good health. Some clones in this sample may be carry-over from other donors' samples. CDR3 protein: CASSIRPGGYTEAFF. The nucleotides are TGTGCCAGCAGTATTAGACCAGGGGGCTACACTGAAGCTTTCTTT.